What follows are 22 T cell receptor beta chains derived from one specimen sequenced in a study of T cells in women clearing cervical HPV infection. The data were produced by immunoSEQ multiplex PCR, yet TCRdb's version contains in-frame clones alone and is incomplete. The listing records around 31,000 clones. What was sequenced was blood buffy coat. The receptors shown here come from a woman aged 18-70 years with a cervical HPV16 infection that either progressed to CIN3+ or cleared (not recorded which).

Comment on this clone: The read stops 3 residues short of the end of the CDR3; the missing end is completed from the germline J gene. The rearrangement links TRBV19 to TRBJ2-3; 7 bases agree with TRBD2. V lost 9 bases and J lost 0; bases outside the gene matches: 6. The germline gives CDR1 LNHDA, CDR2 SQIVND (reference sequence). The CDR3 runs to 14 residues. The part of the CDR3 DNA that was read is TGTGCCAGCAGGCTAGCGGCTAGCACAGATACG. This translates into CASRLAASTDT. The complete CDR3 reads CASRLAASTDTQYF.

Remarks on this clone: The CDR3 end falls 3 residues outside the read, so it is completed with the germline J gene. The chain combines TRBV5-1 with TRBJ1-2; 8 bases agree with TRBD1. The CDR3 contains 14 residues. CDR1 and CDR2 from the germline V gene are SGHRS and YFSETQ. CDR3 bases read: TGCGCCAGCAGCCCTTCAGGGGGCCGTGAGACC. It specifies CASSPSGGRET. The CDR3 reads in full as CASSPSGGRETYTF.

To note about this clone: The read comes to an end 3 residues before the CDR3 does, leaving the germline J gene to fill in the end. This chain joins TRBV7-9 and TRBJ2-7; D call uncertain. Looked up from germline, CDR1 is SEHNR and CDR2 is FQNEAQ (reference sequence). V was trimmed by 7 bases and J by 1 base, leaving 17 bases between them. The CDR3 spans 15 residues. CDR3 amino acids: CASTYITGRSYEQYF. Partial CDR3 DNA: TGTGCCAGCACCTACATCACGGGTCGGTCCTACGAG.

As concerns this clone: The read comes to an end 3 residues before the CDR3 does, leaving the germline J gene to fill in the end. The chain recombines TRBV20-1 with TRBJ1-2, with unresolved D. Germline loops: CDR1 DFQATT, CDR2 SNEGSKA (reference sequence). Trimming stripped 7 bases from V and 5 bases from J, with 17 bases between. This CDR3 has 13 residues. The sequenced part of the CDR3 DNA is TGCAGTGTGCGAAGTCGTTCCCCTTATGGC. It encodes CSVRSRSPYG. The CDR3, in full, reads CSVRSRSPYGYTF.

As concerns this clone: Other DNA sequences in the sample encode the same CDR3. CDR3 sequence: CASRGLNYGYTF. CDR3 DNA, as far as it was read: TGTGCCAGTAGAGGACTGAACTATGGC. The chain is built from TRBV2 and TRBJ1-2; no clear D. The CDR3 end is not reached by the read, which stops 3 residues before it; the germline J gene fills it in. The CDR3 has 12 amino acids. The germline V and J ends were trimmed by 9 bases and 2 bases, with 10 bases remaining between them. Looked up from germline, CDR1 is SNHLY and CDR2 is FYNNEI.

The sequenced part of the CDR3 DNA is TGTGCCAGCAAACCCCTAGCGGGAGGGCCCGAG. This encodes CASKPLAGGPE. The full CDR3 sequence reads CASKPLAGGPEQYF. The chain joins TRBV2 to TRBJ2-7; 12 positions match TRBD2. The read halts 3 residues ahead of the CDR3 end, with the missing end drawn from the germline J gene. The CDR3 runs to 14 residues. The J segment lost 6 bases and the V segment lost 7 bases, leaving 7 bases of the junction unmatched. The V gene's germline CDR1 is SNHLY and CDR2 FYNNEI.

As for this clone: The read ends 3 residues shy of where the CDR3 ends; the end is completed using the germline J gene. V is TRBV7-9 and J is TRBJ2-7; D may be TRBD2 (6 bases). The CDR3 length is 13 residues. In germline, CDR1 is SEHNR, CDR2 FQNEAQ (reference sequence). Trimming cost V 8 bases and J 0 bases, with 11 bases left between them. The CDR3 sequence is CASSRGVSYEQYF. The part of the CDR3 DNA that was read is TGTGCCAGCTCGCGGGGAGTCTCCTACGAG.

A note on this clone: The read terminates 3 residues before the CDR3 end, so the remaining end is supplied by the germline J gene. This chain connects TRBV7-8 to TRBJ2-3; the D is unclear. The CDR3 runs 15 residues. Germline CDR1 SGHVS, CDR2 FQNEAQ. CDR3 sequence reads: CASSLDGGSSQPQYF. The CDR3 DNA, read in part, is TGTGCCAGCAGCTTAGATGGCGGTTCCAGCCAGCCG.

In regard to this clone: The sequence runs out 3 residues before the end of the CDR3; the remainder is reconstructed from the germline J gene. V gene TRBV6-2 or TRBV6-3 combines with J gene TRBJ2-7, with 12 bases lining up with TRBD2. This CDR3 region has 15 residues. Germline V gene lookup returns CDR1 MNHEY and CDR2 SVGEGT. V lost 4 bases to trimming and J lost 2 bases; unmatched junction nucleotides: 3. The chain's CDR3 is CASSLTSGGAYEQYF. The CDR3 DNA, read in part, is TGTGCCAGCAGTTTGACTAGCGGGGGCGCCTACGAG.

For this clone: The read ends 3 residues early relative to the CDR3; the germline J gene fills the gap. The chain carries TRBV7-8 and TRBJ2-3; TRBD1 matches at 7 bases. The CDR3 spans 15 residues. In germline, CDR1 is SGHVS, CDR2 FQNEAQ. The CDR3 bases that were read are TGTGCCAGCAGGGAAGGGACAGTTGGAGTTCAGCCG. Amino acid sequence: CASREGTVGVQP. The entire CDR3 protein reads CASREGTVGVQPQYF. Combining the CDR3 with reference TRBV7-8 and TRBJ2-3 gives the whole variable domain GAGVSQSPRYKVAKRGQDVALRCDPISGHVSLFWYQQALGQGPEFLTYFQNEAQLDKSGLPSDRFFAERPEGSVSTLKIQRTQQEDSAVYLCASREGTVGVQPQYFGPGTRLTVL.

Concerning this clone: The read terminates 3 residues before the CDR3 end, so the remaining end is supplied by the germline J gene. The V gene is TRBV19, the J gene TRBJ2-5; 8 bases are shared with TRBD1. The CDR3 covers 18 residues. Germline CDR1 reads LNHDA; CDR2 reads SQIVND (reference sequence). V lost 3 bases and J lost 5; bases outside the gene matches: 17. The CDR3 loop reads CASSIRSLPTGAKETQYF. CDR3 bases read: TGTGCCAGTAGTATCCGAAGCCTCCCGACAGGGGCGAAGGAGACC.

In regard to this clone: The read is 3 residues too short to cover the CDR3 end, so that end is filled in from the germline J gene. The chain links TRBV10-3 to TRBJ1-5, with TRBD1 matching 7 bases. The V gene end was trimmed by 0 bases and the J gene end by 5 bases; junction bases not matched to a gene: 4. Germline loops: CDR1 ENHRY, CDR2 SYGVKD. The CDR3 is 15 residues long. The DNA read from the CDR3 is TGTGCCATCAGTGAGTCCGGGACAGAATATCAGCCC. Encoded protein: CAISESGTEYQP. The entire CDR3 reads CAISESGTEYQPQHF.

To note about this clone: The read gets to within 3 residues of the CDR3 end, and the germline J gene fills in the rest. The J gene is TRBJ1-4, the V gene TRBV18, with D unresolved. Germline V CDR1 and CDR2: KGHSH, LQKENI. The germline V and J ends were trimmed by 3 bases and 5 bases, with 10 bases remaining between them. The CDR3 runs 14 residues. CDR3 DNA, as far as it was read: TGTGCCAGCTCACCGGGTAAAGCGAATGAAAAA. It yields the protein CASSPGKANEK. In full, the CDR3 is CASSPGKANEKLFF.

About this clone: The read terminates 3 residues ahead of where the CDR3 ends, so the germline J gene completes it. This chain links TRBV5-5 with TRBJ2-7; D is ambiguous. V was shortened by 1 base and J by 0 bases, with 11 bases between the two germline ends. The CDR3 has 15 amino acids. Germline V gene data show CDR1 as SGHKS and CDR2 as YYEKEE (reference sequence). CDR3 region: CASSLIDSISYEQYF. CDR3 bases read: TGTGCCAGCAGCTTGATTGACTCAATCTCCTACGAG.

With regard to this clone: The DNA ends 3 residues before the CDR3 does, and the rest of the CDR3 is filled in from the germline J gene. The chain is built from TRBV5-5 and TRBJ2-7; D uncertain. Germline V gene lookup returns CDR1 SGHKS and CDR2 YYEKEE (reference sequence). V was shortened by 4 bases and J by 6 bases, with 17 bases between the two germline ends. The CDR3 consists of 14 residues. The CDR3 DNA, read in part, is TGTGCCAGCAGCCCAGACATAAACCTCTCCGAG. This codes for CASSPDINLSE. The whole CDR3 region reads CASSPDINLSEQYF.

Points on this clone: The read halts 3 residues ahead of the CDR3 end, with the missing end drawn from the germline J gene. The chain combines TRBV29-1 with TRBJ2-6; tentative D call: TRBD1 (6 bases). The CDR3 length is 15 residues. V lost 5 bases to trimming and J lost 0 bases, with 11 bases between them. From germline, CDR1 is SQVTM and CDR2 ANQGSEA. The CDR3 spells CSVLDSGSGANVLTF. The CDR3 DNA, read in part, is TGCAGCGTTCTGGACAGCGGCTCTGGGGCCAACGTC.

Points on this clone: Coverage ceases 3 residues before the CDR3 finishes, and the germline J gene fills in the end. V and J are TRBV9 and TRBJ1-4, with D uncertain. V was trimmed by 4 bases and J by 8 bases, leaving 12 bases between them. There are 13 residues in the CDR3. Germline assignment: CDR1 SGDLS and CDR2 YYNGEE. CDR3 DNA, as far as it was read: TGTGCCAGCAGCCCAACCTCGACAGAAAAA. It yields the protein CASSPTSTEK. The entire CDR3 sequence reads CASSPTSTEKLFF.

Judged by frequency, this clone is large. CDR3 DNA (partial): TGTGCCAGCAGTGATGGGGGGGAGAGAGATACG. It is translated as CASSDGGERDT. The CDR3 reads in full as CASSDGGERDTQYF. The chain combines TRBV6-4 with TRBJ2-3; 7 nucleotides match TRBD2. The read ends 3 residues before the CDR3 terminus; that terminus is restored from the germline J gene. The CDR3 extends over 14 amino acids. Germline V gene lookup returns CDR1 MRHNA and CDR2 SNTAGT. J was trimmed by 5 bases and V by 3 bases; bases with no gene match: 5.

On this clone itself: The read ends 3 residues before the CDR3 terminus; that terminus is restored from the germline J gene. This chain links TRBV20-1 with TRBJ2-2; TRBD1 or TRBD2 may be the D gene (6 bases each). CDR3 length: 14 amino acids. CDR1 and CDR2 from the germline V gene are DFQATT and SNEGSKA (reference sequence). The CDR3 is CSANDRRGNEKLFF. The sequenced CDR3 bases are TGCAGTGCTAACGACAGGAGGGGTAATGAAAAG.

A word on this clone: The CDR3 is cut off 3 residues early in the read; its end comes from the germline J gene. The chain carries TRBV6-1 and TRBJ1-2; TRBD1 is a possible D gene (6 bases). Germline V lookup: CDR1 MNHNS, CDR2 SASEGT. The CDR3 runs to 12 residues. This CDR3 reads CASSEAKGDYTF. The sequenced part of the CDR3 DNA is TGTGCCAGCAGTGAAGCGAAGGGGGAC.

Points on this clone: Coverage ceases 3 residues before the CDR3 finishes, and the germline J gene fills in the end. The chain recombines TRBV7-3 with TRBJ1-2; D is ambiguous. The CDR3 extends over 15 amino acids. From germline, CDR1 is SGHTA and CDR2 FQGTGA. CDR3 loop: CASSVTSGRPDTYTF. The sequenced CDR3 bases are TGTGCCAGCAGCGTGACTAGCGGGAGGCCAGATACC.

Details on this clone: The sequence runs out 3 residues before the end of the CDR3; the remainder is reconstructed from the germline J gene. V is TRBV30 and J is TRBJ1-2, with D hard to call. This CDR3 has 17 residues. The germline CDR1 and CDR2 sequences are GTSNPN and SVGIG (reference sequence). CDR3 in amino acids: CAWTSSSLRTEYNDYTF. The part of the CDR3 DNA that was read is TGTGCCTGGACCTCCAGCTCCCTCAGAACAGAATACAATGAC. The full variable domain, with the rest looked up from reference TRBV30 and TRBJ1-2, is SQTIHQWPATLVQPVGSPLSLECTVEGTSNPNLYWYRQAAGRGLQLLFYSVGIGQISSEVPQNLSASRPQDRQFILSSKKLLLSDSGFYLCAWTSSSLRTEYNDYTFGSGTRLTVV.